Each of the 4 T cell receptor beta chains below was sequenced from the same sample in a study of T cell repertoires in cytomegalovirus infection. Their specific antigens are unknown. TCRdb independently ran MiXCR on the reads; one entry per CDR3 protein. Of 550,000 to 700,000 distinct CDR3 sequences listed, roughly 43% were seen once; the top ten hold over 45%. The sample consisted of cultured PBMCs, taken from culture after CMV antigen stimulation. These receptors came from a human donor in good health (CMV status not recorded). Some clones in this sample may be carry-over from other donors' samples.

The gene calls are TRBV2 and TRBJ2-3; D gene ambiguous. The V end was cut by 1 base, the J end by 8 bases, with 10 bases between. The CDR3 is 13 amino acids. Germline V lookup: CDR1 SNHLY, CDR2 FYNNEI. The CDR3 sequence: CASSEVDPRTQYF. The CDR3 nucleotides are TGTGCCAGCAGTGAAGTAGACCCCCGTACGCAGTATTTT. Supplemented by reference TRBV2 and TRBJ2-3, the full variable domain reads EPEVTQTPSHQVTQMGQEVILRCVPISNHLYFYWYRQILGQKVEFLVSFYNNEISEKSEIFDDQFSVERPDGSNFTLKIRSTKLEDSAMYFCASSEVDPRTQYFGPGTRLTVL.

J is TRBJ1-6 and V is TRBV4-1, with unresolved D. Germline CDR1 MGHRA, CDR2 YSYEKL. Trimming stripped 0 bases from V and 7 bases from J, with 4 bases between. This CDR3 spans 13 amino acids. The CDR3 loop is CASSQDWNSPLHF. CDR3 DNA: TGCGCCAGCAGCCAAGATTGGAATTCACCCCTCCACTTT.

J is TRBJ2-3 and V is TRBV2, with a weak D call TRBD1 (6 bases). V was cut by 7 bases and J by 3 bases, with 17 bases left in between. This CDR3 spans 15 amino acids. The V gene's germline CDR1 is SNHLY and CDR2 FYNNEI. The CDR3, as DNA: TGTGCCAGCAAGCAGGGGTTCCCCGGTACAGATACGCAGTATTTT. Its translation is CASKQGFPGTDTQYF.

The rearrangement joins TRBV12-5 to TRBJ2-1, with TRBD2 identical over 10 bases. The germline V gene encodes CDR1 LGHNT and CDR2 FRNRAP. The CDR3 is 14 residues long. Trimming at V came to 2 bases and at J to 5 bases, leaving 0 bases not matched to a gene. The CDR3 bases are TGTGCTAGTGGTTTGACTAGCGGGAACAATGAGCAGTTCTTC. This encodes CASGLTSGNNEQFF.